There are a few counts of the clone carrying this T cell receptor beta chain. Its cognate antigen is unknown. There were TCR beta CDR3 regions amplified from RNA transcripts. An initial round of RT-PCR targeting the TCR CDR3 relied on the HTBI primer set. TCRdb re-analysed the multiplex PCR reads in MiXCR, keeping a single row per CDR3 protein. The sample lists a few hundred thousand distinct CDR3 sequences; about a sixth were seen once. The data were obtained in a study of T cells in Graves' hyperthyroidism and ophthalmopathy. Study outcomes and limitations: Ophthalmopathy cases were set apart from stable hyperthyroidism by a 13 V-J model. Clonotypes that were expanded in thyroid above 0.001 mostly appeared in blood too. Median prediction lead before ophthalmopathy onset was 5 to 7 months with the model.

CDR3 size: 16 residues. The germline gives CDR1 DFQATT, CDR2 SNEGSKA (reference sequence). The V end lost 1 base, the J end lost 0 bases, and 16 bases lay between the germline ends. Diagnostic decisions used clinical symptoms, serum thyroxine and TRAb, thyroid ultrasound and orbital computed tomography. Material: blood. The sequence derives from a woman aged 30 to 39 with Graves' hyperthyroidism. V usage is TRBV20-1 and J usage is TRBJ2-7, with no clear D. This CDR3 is CSARAAAYSSSYEQYF. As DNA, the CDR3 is TGCAGTGCTAGAGCCGCTGCTTATTCGAGCTCCTACGAGCAGTACTTC.